Detailed here is one T cell receptor beta chain. As yet, its antigen is unknown. The entry originates in a study of cytomegalovirus exposure and HLA in healthy donors. Findings and caveats of the study: Among TCR sequences, most were rare, though some public TCRs appeared in many donors. Among TCR beta chains, those listed as cytomegalovirus-associated numbered roughly 150. Three of the chains that were CMV-associated were confirmed in vitro to be specific for CMV antigens.

The CDR3 sequence is 16 residues long. V shed 4 bases and J shed 3 bases, with 22 bases lying between them. Germline loops: CDR1 GTSNPN, CDR2 SVGIG (reference sequence). This table comes from immunoSEQ multiplex PCR, and its TCRdb copy is limited to in-frame clones, with some not included. The sample holds about 110,000 clones; 95% are singletons and the top ten take 0.67%. The TCR comes from a woman aged 18-35 years in good health and CMV-seronegative. The chain has TRBV30 and TRBJ2-7; D remains unclear. The sample consisted of PBMCs. This chain's CDR3 is CAWTHRVALPNYEQYF. The CDR3 DNA sequence: TGTGCCTGGACCCACCGGGTAGCACTCCCAAACTACGAGCAGTACTTC.